The next 7 T cell receptor beta chains were all read from a single sample in a study of blood T cell repertoires in COVID-19. Repertoires were generated with immunoSEQ multiplex PCR, while TCRdb's copy carries only in-frame clones and drops some. The sample yields around 100,000 clones, 80% seen once. The sequencing sample was made of peripheral blood. These receptor sequences come from a man in his sixties or seventies with active or convalescent COVID-19.

J is TRBJ2-1 and V is TRBV6-2 or TRBV6-3; D might be TRBD2 (6 bases). CDR1 is MNHEY and CDR2 is SVGEGT in the germline V gene. The CDR3 loop spans 13 amino acids. V was trimmed by 6 bases and J by 10 bases, leaving 16 bases between them. The CDR3: CASSRGGLGEQFF. The DNA for the CDR3 is TGTGCCAGCAGCCGAGGAGGGCTCGGAGAGCAGTTCTTC.

This clone has at least ten counts. The chain links TRBV7-3 to TRBJ2-1; 10 bases match TRBD1. Germline V gives CDR1 SGHTA, CDR2 FQGTGA. The CDR3 loop spans 16 amino acids. Germline trimming cut 4 bases from V and 9 bases from J; bases unmatched to any gene: 12. CDR3 protein: CASSSIIGQGDVEQFF. CDR3 DNA sequence: TGTGCCAGCAGCTCCATAATCGGACAGGGGGATGTTGAGCAGTTCTTC.

V is TRBV5-1 and J is TRBJ1-2; D not certain. CDR1 SGHRS and CDR2 YFSETQ come from the germline V gene. The CDR3 is made up of 14 amino acids. The germline V and J ends were trimmed by 0 bases and 7 bases, with 13 bases remaining between them. The CDR3 sequence is CASSLDRSLGGYTF. The CDR3 coding sequence is TGCGCCAGCAGCTTGGACAGATCTTTAGGTGGCTACACCTTC.

The chain joins TRBV19 to TRBJ1-2, with TRBD1 matching 7 bases. CDR3 length: 15 amino acids. V trimming: 1 base; J trimming: 4 bases; junction bases outside the gene matches: 6. Looked up from germline, CDR1 is LNHDA and CDR2 is SQIVND (reference sequence). Here the CDR3 reads CASSIGRDRLYGYTF. In nucleotides, the CDR3 is TGTGCCAGTAGTATAGGAAGGGACAGACTCTATGGCTACACCTTC.

This chain joins TRBV7-2 and TRBJ1-1; D is possibly TRBD1 (5 bases). Germline V CDR1 and CDR2: SGHTA, FQGNSA. This CDR3 region has 16 residues. Trimming took off 1 base at V and 1 base at J, with 13 bases between the two ends. The CDR3, as DNA: TGTGCCAGCAGCTTAGACAACCCCGGACAGAACACTGAAGCTTTCTTT. Amino acids: CASSLDNPGQNTEAFF.

This chain connects TRBV29-1 to TRBJ1-1, with 7 nucleotides matching TRBD1. From germline, CDR1 is SQVTM and CDR2 ANQGSEA. V was clipped by 6 bases and J by 7 bases; unmatched bases: 8. The CDR3 is made up of 12 amino acids. Here the CDR3 reads CSVERGHGEAFF. The CDR3 DNA is TGCAGCGTCGAGAGGGGGCACGGTGAAGCTTTCTTT.

In its sample, this clone was seen a few times. This chain links TRBV28 with TRBJ2-1, with 8 bases identical to TRBD2. CDR3 length equals 15 residues. From germline, CDR1 is MDHEN and CDR2 SYDVKM. Unmatched junction bases numbered 7, after V lost 6 bases and J lost 3 bases. The DNA for the CDR3 is TGTGCCAGCAGCCCGGCGGGGGGCGGCTACAATGAGCAGTTCTTC. Translating it yields CASSPAGGGYNEQFF.